Below, one T cell receptor (beta chain) is given with its context. Its antigen is unknown. Naive CD8 cells were CD45RO-negative, positively selected for CCR7, excluding terminally differentiated effector memory CD45RA+ cells. Only Caucasian adults living in Nashville, Tennessee served as donors. The sample originates from a study of shared clonotypes between healthy human individuals. Whole-study context: Three plates were used per donor for CD4 naive, three for CD4 memory, two for CD8 naive and one for CD8 memory.

Study results and limitations: Rarefaction revealed incomplete sorted-subset sequencing despite large depth. Sequencing depth was expected to influence donor clonotype sharing.

Sequencing used immunoSEQ multiplex PCR; TCRdb keeps in-frame clones, though not all of them. Of 1.5 million to 2.5 million clones in the sample, about 95% were seen once. This TCR derives from a man between 18 and 29 years old in good health. Material: naive CD8+ T cells sorted from blood.

The CDR3 coding sequence is TGTGCCAGCAGCTCTCTAGCGGAACCCACAGATACGCAGTATTTT. Translation gives CASSSLAEPTDTQYF. The chain couples TRBV28 to TRBJ2-3; 7 bases map to TRBD2. The V gene end was trimmed by 6 bases and the J gene end by 2 bases; junction bases not matched to a gene: 8. Germline CDR1 is MDHEN and CDR2 is SYDVKM. The CDR3 sequence is 15 residues long.